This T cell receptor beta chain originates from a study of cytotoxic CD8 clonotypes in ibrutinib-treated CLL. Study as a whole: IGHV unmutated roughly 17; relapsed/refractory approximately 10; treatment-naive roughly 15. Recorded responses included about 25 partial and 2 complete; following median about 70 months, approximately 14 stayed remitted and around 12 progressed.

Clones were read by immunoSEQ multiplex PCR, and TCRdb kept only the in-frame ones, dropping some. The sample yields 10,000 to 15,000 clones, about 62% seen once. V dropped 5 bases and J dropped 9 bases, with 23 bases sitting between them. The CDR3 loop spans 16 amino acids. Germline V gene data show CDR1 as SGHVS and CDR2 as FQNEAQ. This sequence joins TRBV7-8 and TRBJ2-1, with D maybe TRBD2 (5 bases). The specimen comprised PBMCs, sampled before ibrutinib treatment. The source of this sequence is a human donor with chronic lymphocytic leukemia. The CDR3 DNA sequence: TGTGCCAGCAGCCCACACGTTCGGGGAAGGGATAGTGAGCAGTTCTTC. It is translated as CASSPHVRGRDSEQFF.